This note documents a single T cell receptor beta chain sequence. Trimming removed 2 bases from V and 5 bases from J, with 18 bases in between. Per the germline V gene, CDR1 is MNHEY and CDR2 is SVGAGI. The CDR3 runs to 16 residues. This sample is drawn from a study of blood T cell repertoires in COVID-19. The wider study: PBMCs, B-cell-depleted T cells, or T cells were the source of the cDNA or gDNA that made up the material.

In the study's own analysis: Reference gene primers were amplified, and this amplification served to estimate nucleated cell counts. Only in-frame clones appear in the TCRdb table, and some are missing; sequencing was by immunoSEQ multiplex PCR. V and J calls and clone size are those listed in that table; D and trimming were worked out from the DNA. The sample yields about 230,000 clones, 85% to 90% seen once. The sequence derives from a man aged 50 to 60 with COVID-19, enrolled during active disease. The source material was peripheral blood. This chain uses TRBV6-5 with TRBJ1-1; the D gene is possibly TRBD1 (6 bases). The CDR3 is CASSYTMGHGGTEAFF. CDR3 in DNA: TGTGCCAGCAGTTACACGATGGGACATGGAGGAACTGAAGCTTTCTTT.